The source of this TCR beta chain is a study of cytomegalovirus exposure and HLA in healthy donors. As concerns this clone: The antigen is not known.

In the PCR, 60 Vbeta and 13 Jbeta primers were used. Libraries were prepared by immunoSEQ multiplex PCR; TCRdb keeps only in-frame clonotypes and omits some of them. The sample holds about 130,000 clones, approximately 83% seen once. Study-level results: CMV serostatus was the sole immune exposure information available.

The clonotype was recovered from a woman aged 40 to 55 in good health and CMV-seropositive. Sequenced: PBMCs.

The CDR3, as DNA: TGTGCCAGCAGCCAGGGACAGGTTCAAAAACTGTTTTTT. Translating gives CASSQGQVQKLFF. The V and J genes are TRBV7-2 and TRBJ1-4; the match to TRBD1 covers 8 bases. CDR3 length equals 13 residues. Looked up from germline, CDR1 is SGHTA and CDR2 is FQGNSA. Losses at the gene ends were 5 bases for V and 9 bases for J; bases not matched to a gene: 5.